Only a few counts were recorded for the clone carrying this TCR beta chain. V was pared by 7 bases and J by 3 bases, with 13 bases of the junction left unmatched. Germline CDR1 reads LNHNV; CDR2 reads YYDKDF (reference sequence). CDR3 size: 16 residues. These data come from a study of T cells in Graves' hyperthyroidism and ophthalmopathy. What was amplified from RNA transcripts were TCR beta CDR3 regions. TCR CDR3 regions were first amplified by RT-PCR with HTBI primers. One entry per CDR3 protein results from TCRdb running MiXCR on the multiplex PCR reads. The sample has roughly 380,000 distinct CDR3 sequences; approximately 15% are singletons.

The receptor was isolated from a young man with Graves' hyperthyroidism that later progressed to Graves' ophthalmopathy. This chain links TRBV15 with TRBJ1-2, with 8 nucleotides matching TRBD1. Sample: blood. The CDR3 DNA reads TGTGCCACCAAACCCGCACCAGGGGGCCTAGACTATGGCTACACCTTC. This codes for CATKPAPGGLDYGYTF.